The rows below give T cell receptor beta chains drawn from one sample of a study of blood T cell repertoires in COVID-19. The data were produced by immunoSEQ multiplex PCR, yet TCRdb's version contains in-frame clones alone and is incomplete. The data show 150,000 to 200,000 clones, with 70% to 90% seen just once and under 5% held by the top ten. Sequenced material: peripheral blood. Receptor source: an older woman with acute or convalescent COVID-19. CDR3s include the opening cysteine and the closing phenylalanine or tryptophan. A D gene is named only where the DNA matches it firmly. Not every row has a clone size; where given, it reads once, few, many or a size class.

clone_size	v_call	j_call	cdr3_length	d_call	cdr3_aa	cdr3_nt
.	TRBV28	TRBJ1-3	16	.	CASSLGGISSGNTIYF	TGTGCCAGCAGTTTAGGGGGCATATCCTCTGGAAACACCATATATTTT
.	TRBV4-3	TRBJ1-3	17	.	CASSQDQPTGDGNTIYF	TGCGCCAGCAGCCAAGACCAACCGACAGGAGACGGAAACACCATATATTTT
.	TRBV4-2	TRBJ2-2	16	.	CASSQAGKGTTGELFF	TGTGCCAGCAGCCAAGCAGGGAAAGGGACTACCGGGGAGCTGTTTTTT
.	TRBV5-8	TRBJ2-7	16	.	CASSSPGLSPSYEQYF	TGTGCCAGCAGCTCGCCGGGACTGAGTCCTTCCTACGAGCAGTACTTC
.	TRBV5-6	TRBJ1-6	16	TRBD1	CASSLSLGQGASPLHF	TGTGCCAGCAGCTTGTCTTTAGGACAGGGGGCTTCACCCCTCCACTTT
.	TRBV5-1	TRBJ2-1	15	.	CASSLTDNSYNEQFF	TGCGCCAGCAGCTTAACGGACAACTCCTACAATGAGCAGTTCTTC
.	TRBV6-5	TRBJ2-7	16	.	CASSYVQGSPGNEQYF	TGTGCCAGCAGTTACGTTCAGGGATCGCCAGGGAACGAGCAGTACTTC
.	TRBV7-9	TRBJ1-2	15	.	CASSPRGGASNDYTF	TGTGCCAGCAGCCCCCGAGGTGGGGCGTCTAATGACTACACCTTC
.	TRBV6-5	TRBJ2-6	15	.	CASRSRSSGANVLTF	TGTGCCAGCAGGTCGAGGAGCTCTGGGGCCAACGTCCTGACTTTC
.	TRBV27	TRBJ2-1	16	TRBD1	CASRPGWDRGLNEQFF	TGTGCCAGCAGGCCCGGCTGGGACAGGGGGCTGAATGAGCAGTTCTTC
.	TRBV28	TRBJ1-4	13	TRBD1	CASNRQGSEKLFF	TGTGCCAGCAATCGACAGGGGTCGGAAAAACTGTTTTTT
.	TRBV11-3	TRBJ2-7	13	.	CASSTGIFDEQYF	TGTGCCAGCAGTACCGGGATCTTCGACGAGCAGTACTTC
.	TRBV5-1	TRBJ2-3	15	.	CASSSSRDFTDTQYF	TGCGCCAGCAGCAGTTCCCGGGACTTCACAGATACGCAGTATTTT
few	TRBV7-2	TRBJ1-2	16	.	CASSLAPAGVDYGYTF	TGTGCCAGCAGCTTAGCCCCCGCGGGAGTCGACTATGGCTACACCTTC
once	TRBV10-3	TRBJ2-3	15	.	CAISEYGQPTDTQYF	TGTGCCATCAGTGAGTACGGACAGCCCACAGATACGCAGTATTTT
.	TRBV18	TRBJ2-1	14	.	CASSLRGINNEQFF	TGTGCCAGCTCACTCCGGGGAATAAACAATGAGCAGTTCTTC
.	TRBV19	TRBJ1-2	14	.	CASSQAGVNYGYTF	TGTGCCAGTAGCCAGGCGGGGGTCAACTATGGCTACACCTTC
.	TRBV30	TRBJ1-1	14	.	CAWSITGGGTEAFF	TGTGCCTGGAGCATCACAGGTGGGGGGACTGAAGCTTTCTTT
.	TRBV7-2	TRBJ2-1	17	.	CASSLWRSRSSYNEQFF	TGTGCCAGCAGCTTATGGAGGTCCCGGAGCTCCTACAATGAGCAGTTCTTC
.	TRBV19	TRBJ1-5	16	.	CASSDPGYRSNQPQHF	TGTGCCAGTAGTGACCCCGGGTATCGTAGCAATCAGCCCCAGCATTTT
.	TRBV4-1	TRBJ2-2	17	.	CASSQDGGGVGTGELFF	TGCGCCAGCAGCCAAGATGGCGGAGGGGTGGGCACCGGGGAGCTGTTTTTT
.	TRBV2	TRBJ2-3	16	TRBD2	CASSEALRGGADTQYF	TGTGCCAGCAGTGAAGCGCTTCGGGGGGGTGCAGATACGCAGTATTTT
.	TRBV7-2	TRBJ2-1	15	TRBD1	CASSSTTGQYNEQFF	TGTGCCAGCAGCTCAACGACAGGGCAGTACAATGAGCAGTTCTTC
.	TRBV30	TRBJ1-3	11	.	CASPRGDTIYF	TGTGCCTCTCCGCGGGGGGACACCATATATTTT